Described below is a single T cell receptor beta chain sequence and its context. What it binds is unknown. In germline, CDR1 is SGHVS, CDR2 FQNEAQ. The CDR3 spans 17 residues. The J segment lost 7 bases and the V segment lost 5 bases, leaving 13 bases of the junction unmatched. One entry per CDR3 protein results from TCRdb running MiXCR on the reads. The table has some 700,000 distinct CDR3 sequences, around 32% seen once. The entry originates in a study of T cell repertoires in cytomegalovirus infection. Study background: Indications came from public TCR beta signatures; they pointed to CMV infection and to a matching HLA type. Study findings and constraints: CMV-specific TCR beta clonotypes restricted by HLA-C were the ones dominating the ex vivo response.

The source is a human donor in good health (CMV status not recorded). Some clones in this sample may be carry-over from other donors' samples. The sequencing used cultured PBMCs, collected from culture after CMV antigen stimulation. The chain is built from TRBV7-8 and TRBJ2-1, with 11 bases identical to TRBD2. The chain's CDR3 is CASSRGLSGRAKNEQFF. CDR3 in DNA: TGTGCCAGCAGCCGGGGGCTTAGCGGGAGGGCCAAAAATGAGCAGTTCTTC. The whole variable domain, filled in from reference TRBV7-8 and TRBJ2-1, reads GAGVSQSPRYKVAKRGQDVALRCDPISGHVSLFWYQQALGQGPEFLTYFQNEAQLDKSGLPSDRFFAERPEGSVSTLKIQRTQQEDSAVYLCASSRGLSGRAKNEQFFGPGTRLTVL.